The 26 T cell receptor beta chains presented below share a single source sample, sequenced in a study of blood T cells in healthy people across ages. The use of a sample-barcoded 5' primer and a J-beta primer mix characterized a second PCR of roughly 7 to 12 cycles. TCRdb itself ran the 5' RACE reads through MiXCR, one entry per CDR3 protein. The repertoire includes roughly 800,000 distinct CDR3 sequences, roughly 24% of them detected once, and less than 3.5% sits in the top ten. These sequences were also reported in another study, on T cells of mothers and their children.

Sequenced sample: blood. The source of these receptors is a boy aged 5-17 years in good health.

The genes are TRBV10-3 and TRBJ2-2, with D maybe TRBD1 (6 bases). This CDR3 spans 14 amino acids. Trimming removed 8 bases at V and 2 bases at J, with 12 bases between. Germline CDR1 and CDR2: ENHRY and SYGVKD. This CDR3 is CAISDRLNTGELFF. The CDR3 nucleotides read TGTGCCATCTCCGACAGGCTAAACACCGGGGAGCTGTTTTTT.

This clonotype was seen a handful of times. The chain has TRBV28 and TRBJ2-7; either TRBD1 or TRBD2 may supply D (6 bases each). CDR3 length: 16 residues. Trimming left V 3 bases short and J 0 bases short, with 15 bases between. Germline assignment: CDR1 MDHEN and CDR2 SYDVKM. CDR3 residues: CASSFGLGGLSYEQYF. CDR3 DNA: TGTGCCAGCAGTTTTGGTCTTGGGGGGCTCTCCTACGAGCAGTACTTC.

CDR3 residues: CAWSVSGIGLAGYTF. In DNA form, the CDR3 reads TGTGCCTGGAGTGTTTCGGGAATAGGATTAGCCGGCTACACCTTC. This sequence joins TRBV30 and TRBJ1-2; D not certain. With 0 bases removed from V and 8 bases from J, the gap between germline ends came to 19 bases. This CDR3 has 15 residues. Germline CDR1 reads GTSNPN; CDR2 reads SVGIG (reference sequence). The whole variable domain, filled in from reference TRBV30 and TRBJ1-2, reads SQTIHQWPATLVQPVGSPLSLECTVEGTSNPNLYWYRQAAGRGLQLLFYSVGIGQISSEVPQNLSASRPQDRQFILSSKKLLLSDSGFYLCAWSVSGIGLAGYTFGSGTRLTVV.

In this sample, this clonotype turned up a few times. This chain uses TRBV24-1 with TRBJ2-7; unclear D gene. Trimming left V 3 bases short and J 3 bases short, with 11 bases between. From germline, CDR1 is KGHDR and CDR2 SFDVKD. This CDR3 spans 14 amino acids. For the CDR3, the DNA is TGTGCCACCAGTGATCCCCCGGCCAACTACGAGCAGTACTTC. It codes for CATSDPPANYEQYF.

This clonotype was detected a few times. The CDR3 DNA reads as TGTGCCAGCAGCTTCACAGGGGGCCGGACTGAAGCTTTCTTT. It yields the protein CASSFTGGRTEAFF. The genes are TRBV3-1 and TRBJ1-1, with TRBD1 matching over 9 bases. The J segment lost 5 bases and the V segment lost 5 bases, leaving 6 bases of the junction unmatched. Germline V gives CDR1 LGHDT, CDR2 YNNKEL (reference sequence). The CDR3 consists of 14 residues.

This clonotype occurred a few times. The CDR3 sequence: CSARDWTGWITEELKNIQYF. DNA for the CDR3: TGCAGTGCTAGAGATTGGACAGGGTGGATCACCGAAGAACTCAAAAACATTCAGTACTTC. This chain links TRBV20-1 with TRBJ2-4, with 8 nucleotides matching TRBD1. The ends lost 0 bases at V and 3 bases at J; junction bases unmatched: 19. This CDR3 spans 20 amino acids. CDR1 DFQATT and CDR2 SNEGSKA come from the germline V gene (reference sequence).

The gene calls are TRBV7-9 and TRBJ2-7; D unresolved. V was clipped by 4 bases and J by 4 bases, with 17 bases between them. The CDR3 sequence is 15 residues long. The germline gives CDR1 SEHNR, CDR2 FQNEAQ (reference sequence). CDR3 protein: CASSSPLAGFYEQYF. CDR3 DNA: TGTGCCAGCAGCTCCCCCCTGGCTGGATTTTACGAGCAGTACTTC.

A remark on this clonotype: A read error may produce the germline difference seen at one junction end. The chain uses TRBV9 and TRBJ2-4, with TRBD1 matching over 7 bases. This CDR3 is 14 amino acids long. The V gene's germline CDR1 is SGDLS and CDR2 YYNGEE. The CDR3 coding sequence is TGTGCCAGCAGCGTAGGACAGGGAGTCCCCCGACTATGGTTC. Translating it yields CASSVGQGVPRLWF.

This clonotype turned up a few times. CDR3 sequence reads: CASSYAGGGTHEQFF. The CDR3 nucleotides read TGTGCCAGCAGTTACGCGGGCGGGGGGACCCATGAGCAGTTCTTC. The V gene is TRBV6-5, the J gene TRBJ2-1; 8 bases are a match to TRBD2. The germline gives CDR1 MNHEY, CDR2 SVGAGI. The V and J ends lost 2 bases and 8 bases, in that order; junction bases with no gene match: 8. This CDR3 comprises 15 residues.

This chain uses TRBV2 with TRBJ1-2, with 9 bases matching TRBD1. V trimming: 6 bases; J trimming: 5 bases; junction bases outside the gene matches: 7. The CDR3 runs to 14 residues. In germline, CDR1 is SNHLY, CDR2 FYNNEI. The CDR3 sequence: CASRGQGRGYGYTF. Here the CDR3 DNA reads TGTGCCAGCAGAGGACAGGGGCGGGGGTATGGCTACACCTTC.

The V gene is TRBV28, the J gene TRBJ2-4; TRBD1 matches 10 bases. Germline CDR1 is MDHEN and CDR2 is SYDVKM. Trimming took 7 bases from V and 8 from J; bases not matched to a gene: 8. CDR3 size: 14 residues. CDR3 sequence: CASKVGQGRHIQYF. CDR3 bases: TGTGCCAGCAAGGTGGGACAGGGGCGACACATTCAGTACTTC.

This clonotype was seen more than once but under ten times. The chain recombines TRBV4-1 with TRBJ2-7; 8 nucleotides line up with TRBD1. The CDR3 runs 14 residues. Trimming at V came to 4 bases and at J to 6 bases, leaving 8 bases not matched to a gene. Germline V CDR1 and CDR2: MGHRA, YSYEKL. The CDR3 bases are TGCGCCAGCAGCCTTCGGACAGGGCGTGGCGAGCAGTACTTC. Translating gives CASSLRTGRGEQYF.

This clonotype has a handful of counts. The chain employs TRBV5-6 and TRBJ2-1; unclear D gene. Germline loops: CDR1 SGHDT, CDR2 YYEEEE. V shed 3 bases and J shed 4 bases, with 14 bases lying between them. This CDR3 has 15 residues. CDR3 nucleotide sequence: TGTGCCAGCAGCTCCCGGCCCCAAACGTACAATGAGCAGTTCTTC. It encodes CASSSRPQTYNEQFF.

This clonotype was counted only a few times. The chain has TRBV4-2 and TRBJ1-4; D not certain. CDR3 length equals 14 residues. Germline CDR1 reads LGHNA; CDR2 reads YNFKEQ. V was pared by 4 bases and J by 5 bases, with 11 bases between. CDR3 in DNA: TGTGCCAGCAGCCCTAAGAGGGAAAATGAAAAACTGTTTTTT. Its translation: CASSPKRENEKLFF.

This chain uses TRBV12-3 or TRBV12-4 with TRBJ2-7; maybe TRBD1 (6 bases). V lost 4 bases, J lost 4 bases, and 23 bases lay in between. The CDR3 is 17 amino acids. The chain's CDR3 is CASSYGSEGSRGYEQYF. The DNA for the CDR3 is TGTGCCAGCAGTTATGGATCCGAGGGGTCTAGGGGGTACGAGCAGTACTTC.

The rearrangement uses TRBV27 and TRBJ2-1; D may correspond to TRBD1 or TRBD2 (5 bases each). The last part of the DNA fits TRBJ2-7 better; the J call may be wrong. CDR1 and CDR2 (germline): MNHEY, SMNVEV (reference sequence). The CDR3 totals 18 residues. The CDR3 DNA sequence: TGTGCCAGCAGTTTAACCCCTCCACGGGACGCGATCTCCTACGAGCAGTACTTC. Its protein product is CASSLTPPRDAISYEQYF.

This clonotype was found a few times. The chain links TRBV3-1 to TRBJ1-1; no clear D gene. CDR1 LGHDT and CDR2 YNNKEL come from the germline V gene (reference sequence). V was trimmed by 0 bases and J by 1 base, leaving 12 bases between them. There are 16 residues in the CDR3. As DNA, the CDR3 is TGTGCCAGCAGCCAAGATCATGCGACACAGAACACTGAAGCTTTCTTT. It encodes CASSQDHATQNTEAFF.

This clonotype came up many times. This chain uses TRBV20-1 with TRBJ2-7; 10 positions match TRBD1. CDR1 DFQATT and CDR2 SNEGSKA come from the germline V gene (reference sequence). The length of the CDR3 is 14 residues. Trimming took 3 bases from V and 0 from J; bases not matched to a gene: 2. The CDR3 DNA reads TGCAGTGCTAGGGGACAGGGGCACTCCTACGAGCAGTACTTC. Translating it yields CSARGQGHSYEQYF.

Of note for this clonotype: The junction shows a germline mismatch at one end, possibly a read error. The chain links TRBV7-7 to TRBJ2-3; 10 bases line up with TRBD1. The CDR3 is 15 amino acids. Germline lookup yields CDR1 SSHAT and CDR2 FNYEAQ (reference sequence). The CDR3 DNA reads TGTGCTAGCAGAGACGGGGACAGGGGATGGGATACGCAGTATTTT. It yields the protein CASRDGDRGWDTQYF. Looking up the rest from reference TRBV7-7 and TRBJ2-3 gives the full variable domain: GAGVSQSPRYKVTKRGQDVTLRCDPISSHATLYWYQQALGQGPEFLTYFNYEAQPDKSGLPSDRFSAERPEGSISTLTIQRTEQRDSAMYRCASRDGDRGWDTQYFGPGTRLTVL.

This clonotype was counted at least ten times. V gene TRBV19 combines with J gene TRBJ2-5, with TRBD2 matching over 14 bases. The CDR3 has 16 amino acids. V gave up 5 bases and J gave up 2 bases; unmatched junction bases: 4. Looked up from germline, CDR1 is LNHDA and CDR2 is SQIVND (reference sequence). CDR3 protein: CASSPRTSGGQETQYF. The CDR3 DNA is TGTGCCAGTAGTCCACGGACTAGCGGGGGGCAAGAGACCCAGTACTTC.

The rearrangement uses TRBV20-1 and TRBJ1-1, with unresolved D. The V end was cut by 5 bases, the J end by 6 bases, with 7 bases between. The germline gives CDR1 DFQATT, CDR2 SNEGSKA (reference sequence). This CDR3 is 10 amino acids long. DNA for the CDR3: TGCAGTGCTCGGGTCGCTGAAGCTTTCTTT. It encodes CSARVAEAFF.

The chain's CDR3 is CASSFNRGSVETQYF. The CDR3 bases are TGTGCCAGCAGCTTCAACAGGGGATCAGTAGAGACCCAGTACTTC. J is TRBJ2-7 and V is TRBV11-2; TRBD1 matches 7 bases. TRBJ2-5 matches the DNA end more closely, so the J call is doubtful. The CDR3 runs to 15 residues. Germline V CDR1 and CDR2: SGHAT, FQNNGV.

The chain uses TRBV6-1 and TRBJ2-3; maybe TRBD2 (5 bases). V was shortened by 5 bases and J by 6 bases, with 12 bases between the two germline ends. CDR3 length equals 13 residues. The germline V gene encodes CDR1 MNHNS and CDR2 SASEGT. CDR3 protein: CASSLLGYDTQYF. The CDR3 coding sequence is TGTGCCAGCAGTCTACTAGGTTACGATACGCAGTATTTT.

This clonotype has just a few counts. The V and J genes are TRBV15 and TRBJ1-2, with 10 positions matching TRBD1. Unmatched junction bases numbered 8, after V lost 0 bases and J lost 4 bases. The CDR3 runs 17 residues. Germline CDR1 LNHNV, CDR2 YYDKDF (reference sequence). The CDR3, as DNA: TGTGCCACCAGCAGAGATAGAGACAGGGGGCGAGCCTATGGCTACACCTTC. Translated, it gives CATSRDRDRGRAYGYTF.

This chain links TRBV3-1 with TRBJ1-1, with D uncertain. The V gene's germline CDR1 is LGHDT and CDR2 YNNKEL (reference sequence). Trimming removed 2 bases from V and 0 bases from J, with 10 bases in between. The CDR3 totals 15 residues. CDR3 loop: CASSQNWIMNTEAFF. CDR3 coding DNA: TGTGCCAGCAGCCAAAACTGGATTATGAACACTGAAGCTTTCTTT.

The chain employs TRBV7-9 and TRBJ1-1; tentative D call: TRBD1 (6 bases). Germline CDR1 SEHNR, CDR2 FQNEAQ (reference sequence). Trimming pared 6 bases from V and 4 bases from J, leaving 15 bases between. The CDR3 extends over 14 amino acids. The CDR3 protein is CASRVQGGSTEAFF. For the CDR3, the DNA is TGTGCCAGCAGGGTACAAGGGGGATCCACTGAAGCTTTCTTT.